These 10 T cell receptor beta chains share one sample of origin, sequenced in a study of blood T cell repertoires in COVID-19. TCRdb's table, derived via immunoSEQ multiplex PCR, lists solely in-frame clones and lacks some. The sample lists around 31,000 clones, approximately 87% occurring once. Sequenced: peripheral blood. The receptor source for this set is a human donor with active COVID-19. The donor label of this sample is uncertain.

The genes are TRBV9 and TRBJ2-3; D gene ambiguous. Trimming removed 0 bases at V and 9 bases at J, with 20 bases between. In germline, CDR1 is SGDLS, CDR2 YYNGEE. The CDR3 consists of 16 residues. The CDR3 reads CASSVEAARPSETQYF. The CDR3 DNA reads as TGTGCCAGCAGCGTAGAGGCGGCCCGGCCTAGTGAAACGCAGTATTTT. The full variable domain, completed using reference TRBV9 and TRBJ2-3, is DSGVTQTPKHLITATGQRVTLRCSPRSGDLSVYWYQQSLDQGLQFLIQYYNGEERAKGNILERFSAQQFPDLHSELNLSSLELGDSALYFCASSVEAARPSETQYFGPGTRLTVL.

J is TRBJ1-6 and V is TRBV5-6; D possibly corresponds to TRBD1 (5 bases). The germline V gene encodes CDR1 SGHDT and CDR2 YYEEEE. V lost 0 bases, J lost 7 bases, and 11 bases lay in between. The CDR3 has 15 residues. CDR3 nucleotide sequence: TGTGCCAGCAGCTTGGTGGGGCTGATCAATTCACCCCTCCACTTT. It specifies CASSLVGLINSPLHF.

The CDR3 protein is CASSRLAGSEQYF. DNA of the CDR3: TGTGCCAGCAGCCGACTAGCGGGGAGCGAGCAGTACTTC. The chain recombines TRBV5-6 with TRBJ2-7; TRBD2 matches 11 bases. Germline CDR1 is SGHDT and CDR2 is YYEEEE. The V and J ends lost 4 bases and 6 bases, in that order; junction bases with no gene match: 3. CDR3 length: 13 amino acids.

V gene TRBV6-6 combines with J gene TRBJ1-5; 9 nucleotides line up with TRBD1. The germline gives CDR1 MNHNY, CDR2 SVGAGI (reference sequence). The CDR3 has 16 residues. V lost 2 bases, J lost 3 bases, and 5 bases stayed unmatched. CDR3 DNA: TGTGCCAGCAGTTACCCCGGGACAGGGAACAATCAGCCCCAGCATTTT. It encodes CASSYPGTGNNQPQHF.

The V gene is TRBV29-1, the J gene TRBJ2-7; TRBD2 is a possible D gene (6 bases). The germline V gene encodes CDR1 SQVTM and CDR2 ANQGSEA. With 5 bases removed from V and 3 bases from J, the gap between germline ends came to 11 bases. The CDR3 totals 12 residues. CDR3 protein: CSVRRDGYEQYF. The CDR3 region has the DNA TGCAGCGTTCGGCGGGATGGCTACGAGCAGTACTTC.

The chain is built from TRBV5-4 and TRBJ2-2; the match to TRBD1 covers 8 bases. Germline assignment: CDR1 SGHNT and CDR2 YYREEE (reference sequence). The CDR3 length is 14 residues. After removal of 4 bases from V and 7 bases from J, the junction contained 6 bases not matched to a gene. The CDR3: CASSPGQGGGELFF. The CDR3 DNA follows: TGTGCCAGCAGCCCAGGACAGGGTGGCGGGGAGCTGTTTTTT.

The V and J genes are TRBV5-6 and TRBJ2-3, with 10 bases identical to TRBD2. The J segment lost 6 bases and the V segment lost 1 base, leaving 5 bases of the junction unmatched. The CDR3 sequence is 15 residues long. Germline V gene lookup returns CDR1 SGHDT and CDR2 YYEEEE. In DNA form, the CDR3 reads TGTGCCAGCAGCTTGCTCGCTAGCGGGAGTGATACGCAGTATTTT. Protein product: CASSLLASGSDTQYF.

V is TRBV4-3 and J is TRBJ2-3; 10 bases align to TRBD1. The CDR3 is made up of 16 amino acids. Trimming at V came to 0 bases and at J to 4 bases, leaving 4 bases not matched to a gene. Germline lookup yields CDR1 LGHNA and CDR2 YSLEER. The CDR3 spells CASSQDPGQGADTQYF. The CDR3 bases are TGCGCCAGCAGCCAAGACCCCGGACAGGGGGCAGATACGCAGTATTTT.

The genes are TRBV9 and TRBJ1-5; TRBD1 aligns across 7 bases. CDR1 is SGDLS and CDR2 is YYNGEE in the germline V gene. The CDR3 totals 15 residues. V was clipped by 4 bases and J by 2 bases; unmatched bases: 6. In DNA form, the CDR3 reads TGTGCCAGCAGCCAGGGGGTAGTTGGCAATCAGCCCCAGCATTTT. This codes for CASSQGVVGNQPQHF. Variable domain in full (rest from reference TRBV9 and TRBJ1-5): DSGVTQTPKHLITATGQRVTLRCSPRSGDLSVYWYQQSLDQGLQFLIQYYNGEERAKGNILERFSAQQFPDLHSELNLSSLELGDSALYFCASSQGVVGNQPQHFGDGTRLSIL.

The V and J genes are TRBV7-8 and TRBJ1-3; a possible D gene is TRBD1 (6 bases). V lost 5 bases, J lost 3 bases, and 17 bases lay in between. Germline values: CDR1 SGHVS, CDR2 FQNEAQ. The CDR3 is 16 residues long. CDR3 in amino acids: CASSLWLGASGNTIYF. In nucleotides, the CDR3 is TGTGCCAGCAGCCTATGGCTGGGGGCGAGTGGAAACACCATATATTTT.